These T cell receptor beta chains were read from a single sample in a study of identical twins. MiXCR was run by TCRdb on the 5' RACE reads, yielding one entry per CDR3 protein. The repertoire holds 640,000 or so distinct CDR3 sequences, with approximately 6% as singletons. The sample consisted of naive T cells sorted from blood. The source is a young man in good health. CDR3s include the opening cysteine and the closing phenylalanine or tryptophan. A D gene is named only where the DNA matches it firmly. Size is omitted from some rows. Given values are once, few, many or a class for expanded clones.

CDR3nt	CDR3aa	d_gene	abundance	v_gene	j_gene
TGTGCCAGCAGCTTAGATAGCGGTACGCAGTATTTT	CASSLDSGTQYF	.	few	TRBV7-2	TRBJ2-3
TGCGCCAGCAGCTTGGAACAGAGCGGGAGTGCAGACGAGCAGTACTTC	CASSLEQSGSADEQYF	TRBD2	.	TRBV5-1	TRBJ2-7
TGTGCCAGCAACGCACACGGGGCCTACAATGAGCAGTTCTTC	CASNAHGAYNEQFF	.	many	TRBV7-2	TRBJ2-1
TGTGCCAGCAGTTTAGTGCAGTGGGAGCGTATTAGCACAGATACGCAGTATTTT	CASSLVQWERISTDTQYF	.	few	TRBV12-3/TRBV12-4	TRBJ2-3
TGTGCCAGCAGTTCAACACAGGGCTACACTGAAGCTTTCTTT	CASSSTQGYTEAFF	.	many	TRBV11-2	TRBJ1-1
TGCGCCAGCAGCCTGGATAACCCAGATACGCAGTATTTT	CASSLDNPDTQYF	.	.	TRBV4-3	TRBJ2-3
TGCAGTGCTAGATCACGGGGCCTGAACACTGAAGCTTTCTTT	CSARSRGLNTEAFF	.	many	TRBV20-1	TRBJ1-1
TGTGCCAGCAGACCCCAACAGACAGGGGAGCAGTTCTTC	CASRPQQTGEQFF	TRBD1	.	TRBV12-3/TRBV12-4	TRBJ2-1
TGTGCCAGCAGCGGGGGACTAGCGGCGAACACCGGGGAGCTGTTTTTT	CASSGGLAANTGELFF	TRBD2	many	TRBV5-4	TRBJ2-2
TGCGCCAGCAGCTTAGCGGGAGGAGCATCCTACAATGAGCAGTTCTTC	CASSLAGGASYNEQFF	TRBD2	.	TRBV5-1	TRBJ2-1
TGTGCCAGCAGTTACCGGGGACTAGCGGCCTACAATGAGCAGTTCTTC	CASSYRGLAAYNEQFF	TRBD2	many	TRBV6-2/TRBV6-3	TRBJ2-1
TGTGCCAGCAGCTTACTGGGGACCCGGGGCCCAGATACGCAGTATTTT	CASSLLGTRGPDTQYF	.	few	TRBV7-6	TRBJ2-3
TGTGCCAGCAGCCAAACGATGGGCGCGAACTACGAGCAGTACTTC	CASSQTMGANYEQYF	.	few	TRBV7-8	TRBJ2-7
TGTGCCAGCAGCCTCTCAGGGGGCGCACAATCACCCCTCCACTTT	CASSLSGGAQSPLHF	TRBD1	many	TRBV7-9	TRBJ1-6
TGTGCCACCAGTGACCCCGGACAGGGAGGCTACAATGAGCAGTTCTTC	CATSDPGQGGYNEQFF	TRBD1	many	TRBV24-1	TRBJ2-1
TGTGCCAGCAGCCTCTCTATGGGACTAGAAGGGAGTGAGCAGTTCTTC	CASSLSMGLEGSEQFF	TRBD2	many	TRBV7-2	TRBJ2-1
TGCAGTGCTAGCGTTGGGGGACTAGGATACAATGAGCAGTTCTTC	CSASVGGLGYNEQFF	TRBD2	few	TRBV20-1	TRBJ2-1
TGTGCCAGCAGTTTAGGGACAGGGGGCTCGGCTTTCTTT	CASSLGTGGSAFF	TRBD1	many	TRBV12-3/TRBV12-4	TRBJ1-1
TGTGCCAGCAGTGTTTGGAGCACTGAAGCTTTCTTT	CASSVWSTEAFF	.	few	TRBV2	TRBJ1-1
TGTGCCAGCAGCCCCGACAGGCAGCCCCAGCATTTT	CASSPDRQPQHF	.	many	TRBV12-3/TRBV12-4	TRBJ1-5
TGCGCCAGCAGCTTTCTTCCAGCGGTGGATACGCAGTATTTT	CASSFLPAVDTQYF	.	many	TRBV5-1	TRBJ2-3
TGTGCCAGCAGCCAAGATTTCGGGACTAGCGACAGTGAGCAGTTCTTC	CASSQDFGTSDSEQFF	TRBD2	.	TRBV3-1	TRBJ2-1
TGTGCCAGCAGCTTAGCTGTGACAGGGGGCCTCGAGACCCAGTACTTC	CASSLAVTGGLETQYF	TRBD1	.	TRBV7-9	TRBJ2-5
TGTGCCAGCAGTTACTCGGGGGAGACCGGGGAGCTGTTTTTT	CASSYSGETGELFF	.	many	TRBV6-5	TRBJ2-2
TGCAGCGTTAGTGGGGAGTCGGATAATTCACCCCTCCACTTT	CSVSGESDNSPLHF	.	many	TRBV29-1	TRBJ1-6
TGTGCCAGCTCACCACCTGTACGGTTGGGCTACAATGAGCAGTTCTTC	CASSPPVRLGYNEQFF	.	few	TRBV18	TRBJ2-1
TGTGCCAGCCTAAGAAGCTCTGGGGCCAACGTCCTGACTTTC	CASLRSSGANVLTF	.	.	TRBV28	TRBJ2-6
TGTGCCAGCGGTAAAGGTGCCGGGGAGCTGTTTTTT	CASGKGAGELFF	.	.	TRBV25-1	TRBJ2-2
TGTGCCAGCAGCCAAGAGGGGCGATGGGGTACTGAAGCTTTCTTT	CASSQEGRWGTEAFF	.	many	TRBV3-1	TRBJ1-1
TGTGCCAGCAGTTACTCGAGGGGCGCGGGAGAGACCCAGTACTTC	CASSYSRGAGETQYF	.	.	TRBV6-5	TRBJ2-5
TGTGCCAGTAGTATAGAGGGACAGCGTGACACTGAAGCTTTCTTT	CASSIEGQRDTEAFF	TRBD1	many	TRBV19	TRBJ1-1
TGTGCCAGCAGCTTGGGACTAGCGGTTTACAATGAGCAGTTCTTC	CASSLGLAVYNEQFF	TRBD2	many	TRBV11-2	TRBJ2-1
TGTGCCAGCTCACCAGGTGAGAACTACGAGCAGTACTTC	CASSPGENYEQYF	.	.	TRBV18	TRBJ2-7
TGTGCCAGCAGTTTAGTGGGGACAGGGATGGATGAAAAACTGTTTTTT	CASSLVGTGMDEKLFF	TRBD1	.	TRBV28	TRBJ1-4
TGTGCCAGCAGCTTAGGTTTTGCCGCAAATGAGCAGTTCTTC	CASSLGFAANEQFF	.	few	TRBV7-8	TRBJ2-1
TGTGCCAGCAGCCAAGATAGACCCCTAGCGGGAAAATCAGATACGCAGTATTTT	CASSQDRPLAGKSDTQYF	TRBD2	many	TRBV4-2	TRBJ2-3
TGCAGCGTTGGGGGCGGGAGGGTTGGCTACAATGAGCAGTTCTTC	CSVGGGRVGYNEQFF	TRBD2	few	TRBV29-1	TRBJ2-1
TGTGCCAGCAGCCAAGATCCTAGCGGGAGGGGTAATGAGCAGTTCTTC	CASSQDPSGRGNEQFF	TRBD2	.	TRBV4-2	TRBJ2-1
TGTGCCAGCACGACTGGGGGTAGCAATCAGCCCCAGCATTTT	CASTTGGSNQPQHF	.	few	TRBV21-1	TRBJ1-5
TGCAGTGCCGGTGGGGACACTATCTACAATGAGCAGTTCTTC	CSAGGDTIYNEQFF	.	.	TRBV20-1	TRBJ2-1
TGTGCCAGCAGCCCCACCCTGGATACGCAGTATTTT	CASSPTLDTQYF	.	.	TRBV7-8	TRBJ2-3
TGTGCCAGCAGCCTAAGCGCTAGCGGATCGAACACCGGGGAGCTGTTTTTT	CASSLSASGSNTGELFF	TRBD2	few	TRBV12-3/TRBV12-4	TRBJ2-2
TGCAGTGCTAGAGATAGAGTTGGGGCTTATAATTCACCCCTCCACTTT	CSARDRVGAYNSPLHF	.	few	TRBV20-1	TRBJ1-6
TGTGCCAGCGAGGGACGCAGGTCCTACAATGAGCAGTTCTTC	CASEGRRSYNEQFF	.	many	TRBV6-1	TRBJ2-1
TGTGCCAGCAGCCGCGGGACAGGGAACTACGAGCAGTACTTC	CASSRGTGNYEQYF	TRBD1	many	TRBV6-1	TRBJ2-7
TGTGCCAGCAGCCCCCCTCTGGGCTCTGAAGCTTTCTTT	CASSPPLGSEAFF	.	.	TRBV3-1	TRBJ1-1
TGCAGCGTTGTTAGTACTAGCGGCTACAATGAGCAGTTCTTC	CSVVSTSGYNEQFF	TRBD2	few	TRBV29-1	TRBJ2-1
TGCAGTGCTAGATCGGGGACACGAGAGCAGTTCTTC	CSARSGTREQFF	.	many	TRBV20-1	TRBJ2-1
TGTGCCAGCAGCTTGGTGGAGTATACGCAGTATTTT	CASSLVEYTQYF	.	few	TRBV5-5	TRBJ2-3
TGTGCCACCAGTGATCAGGGTTCTGGGGAGCTGTTTTTT	CATSDQGSGELFF	.	many	TRBV24-1	TRBJ2-2
TGTGCCAGCTCACCACAGGCCAAAAACATTCAGTACTTC	CASSPQAKNIQYF	.	.	TRBV18	TRBJ2-4
TGTGCCAGCAGCTTATCGGGACCGAGGGCTGGCACAGATACGCAGTATTTT	CASSLSGPRAGTDTQYF	.	few	TRBV7-2	TRBJ2-3
TGTGCCAGCAGCTCCCACAGGGATTACAATGAGCAGTTCTTC	CASSSHRDYNEQFF	.	few	TRBV9	TRBJ2-1
TGTGCCAGCAGCTTAGATGGAGGAACTTACTCTGGAAACACCATATATTTT	CASSLDGGTYSGNTIYF	.	.	TRBV7-6	TRBJ1-3
TGCAGCGCCCAGGGGGCCTCCCCCCTCTACAATGAGCAGTTCTTC	CSAQGASPLYNEQFF	TRBD1	.	TRBV29-1	TRBJ2-1